Presented here are 5 T cell receptor beta chains from one specimen sequenced in a study of blood T cell repertoires in COVID-19. The assay was immunoSEQ multiplex PCR, and TCRdb's table has in-frame clones only and misses some. The table lists about 320,000 clones, over 85% of them singletons. Specimen: PBMCs or T cells enriched from blood (not recorded which). The receptors were gathered from a man aged 55-75 years who had recovered from COVID-19.

This clone was observed a few times. This chain joins TRBV7-6 and TRBJ1-2; no clear D. Trimming removed 5 bases from V and 0 bases from J, with 10 bases in between. The CDR3 has 14 residues. Germline V gene data show CDR1 as SGHVS and CDR2 as FNYEAQ. This chain's CDR3 is CASSPSQANYGYTF. CDR3 DNA: TGTGCCAGCAGCCCGTCCCAGGCTAACTATGGCTACACCTTC.

The rearrangement links TRBV9 to TRBJ2-2; D unclear. Trimming pared 2 bases from V and 5 bases from J, leaving 7 bases between. The CDR3 runs to 13 residues. CDR1 is SGDLS, CDR2 YYNGEE, per germline. The DNA for the CDR3 is TGTGCCAGCAGCGTCGACTTTACCGGGGAGCTGTTTTTT. This sequence encodes CASSVDFTGELFF.

V usage is TRBV25-1 and J usage is TRBJ2-5; 7 nucleotides align to TRBD1. The CDR3 extends over 15 amino acids. Germline V gene lookup returns CDR1 MGHDK and CDR2 SYGVNS. V trimming: 3 bases; J trimming: 2 bases; junction bases outside the gene matches: 6. The CDR3 DNA is TGTGCCAGCAGTGACCTGGGACAGATACAAGAGACCCAGTACTTC. Translation gives CASSDLGQIQETQYF.

There are a few counts of this clone. The rearrangement joins TRBV5-6 to TRBJ1-5; the D gene is possibly TRBD1 (6 bases). The length of the CDR3 is 13 residues. V shed 1 base and J shed 7 bases, with 9 bases lying between them. CDR1 and CDR2 (germline): SGHDT, YYEEEE. The CDR3 loop reads CASSLHRVQPQHF. The CDR3 DNA reads as TGTGCCAGCAGCTTGCACAGGGTACAGCCCCAGCATTTT.

V usage is TRBV9 and J usage is TRBJ1-1; the match to TRBD1 covers 9 bases. This CDR3 comprises 17 residues. Germline loops: CDR1 SGDLS, CDR2 YYNGEE. The V and J ends lost 4 bases and 0 bases, in that order; junction bases with no gene match: 10. The CDR3 DNA is TGTGCCAGCAGCTTCGGGACAGGGAATATTATGAACACTGAAGCTTTCTTT. This codes for CASSFGTGNIMNTEAFF.